This T cell receptor beta chain was documented in a study of neoadjuvant nivolumab and ipilimumab in lung cancer. Study-level findings and limits: Compared with tumor-adjacent uninvolved lung, resected tumors showed greater richness and clonality. Blood richness before therapy tracked richness in tumors resected after neoadjuvant therapy.

The length of the CDR3 is 16 residues. V gave up 1 base and J gave up 1 base, with 11 bases separating them. Germline V CDR1 and CDR2: SGHTA, FQGNSA. The assay was immunoSEQ multiplex PCR, and TCRdb's table has in-frame clones only and misses some. Of under 20,000 clones detected, 75% to 90% appear once; the ten largest clones hold more than 2%. As to this clone: Its target is not known.

This sequence originates from an adult with non-small cell lung cancer. The sample in question was peripheral blood, obtained before neoadjuvant nivolumab, alone or with ipilimumab. The rearrangement uses TRBV7-2 and TRBJ2-1; D is uncertain. CDR3 residues: CASSLEDRRSYNEQFF. The CDR3 DNA sequence: TGTGCCAGCAGCTTAGAGGACCGTCGATCCTACAATGAGCAGTTCTTC. The variable domain in full, with the rest retrieved from reference TRBV7-2 and TRBJ2-1, is GAGVSQSPSNKVTEKGKDVELRCDPISGHTALYWYRQSLGQGLEFLIYFQGNSAPDKSGLPSDRFSAERTGGSVSTLTIQRTQQEDSAVYLCASSLEDRRSYNEQFFGPGTRLTVL.